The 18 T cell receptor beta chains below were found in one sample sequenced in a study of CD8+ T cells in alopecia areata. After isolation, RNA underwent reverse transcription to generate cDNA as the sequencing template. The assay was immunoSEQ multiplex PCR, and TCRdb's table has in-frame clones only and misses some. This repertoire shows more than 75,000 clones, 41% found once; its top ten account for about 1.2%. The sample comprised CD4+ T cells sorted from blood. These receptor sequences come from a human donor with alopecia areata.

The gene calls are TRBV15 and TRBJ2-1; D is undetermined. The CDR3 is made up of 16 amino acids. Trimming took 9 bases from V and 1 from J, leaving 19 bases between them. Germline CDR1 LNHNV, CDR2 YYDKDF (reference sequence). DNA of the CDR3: TGTGCCACTGCCCCGGCCAAAAAGGCATCCTACAATGAGCAGTTCTTC. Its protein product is CATAPAKKASYNEQFF.

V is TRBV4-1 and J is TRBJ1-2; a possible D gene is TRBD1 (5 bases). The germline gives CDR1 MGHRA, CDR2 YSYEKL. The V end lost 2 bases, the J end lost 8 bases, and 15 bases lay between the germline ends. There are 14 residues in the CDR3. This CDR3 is CASSQHGAPIGYTF. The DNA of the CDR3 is TGCGCCAGCAGCCAACATGGGGCCCCTATCGGCTACACCTTC.

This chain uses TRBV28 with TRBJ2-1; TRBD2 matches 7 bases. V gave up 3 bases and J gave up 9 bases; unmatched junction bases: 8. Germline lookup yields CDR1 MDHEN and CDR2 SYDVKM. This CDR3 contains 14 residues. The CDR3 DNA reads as TGTGCCAGCAGTTTGCCAGTACTAGCGACTGAGCAGTTCTTC. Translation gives CASSLPVLATEQFF.

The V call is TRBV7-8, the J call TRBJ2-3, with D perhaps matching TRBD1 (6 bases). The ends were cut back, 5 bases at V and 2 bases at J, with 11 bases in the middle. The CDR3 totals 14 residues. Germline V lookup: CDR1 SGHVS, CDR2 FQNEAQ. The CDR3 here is CASSLDRFTDTQYF. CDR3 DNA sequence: TGTGCCAGCAGCCTGGACAGATTCACAGATACGCAGTATTTT.

The CDR3 DNA reads as TGCGCCAGCAGCACCAAGACAGGAGGCTCGGGTGCCGAGCAGTACTTC. It codes for CASSTKTGGSGAEQYF. This rearrangement joins TRBV5-1 to TRBJ2-7; a possible D gene is TRBD1 (6 bases). Germline CDR1 reads SGHRS; CDR2 reads YFSETQ. The length of the CDR3 is 16 residues. Trimming removed 4 bases at V and 6 bases at J, with 23 bases between. Based on the CDR3 plus reference TRBV5-1 and TRBJ2-7, the full variable domain is KAGVTQTPRYLIKTRGQQVTLSCSPISGHRSVSWYQQTPGQGLQFLFEYFSETQRNKGNFPGRFSGRQFSNSRSEMNVSTLELGDSALYLCASSTKTGGSGAEQYFGPGTRLTVT.

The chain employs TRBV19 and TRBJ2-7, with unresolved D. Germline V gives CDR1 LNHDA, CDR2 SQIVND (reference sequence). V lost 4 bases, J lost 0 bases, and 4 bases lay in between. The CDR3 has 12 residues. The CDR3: CASSRSSYEQYF. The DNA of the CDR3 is TGTGCCAGTAGTAGGAGCTCCTACGAGCAGTACTTC.

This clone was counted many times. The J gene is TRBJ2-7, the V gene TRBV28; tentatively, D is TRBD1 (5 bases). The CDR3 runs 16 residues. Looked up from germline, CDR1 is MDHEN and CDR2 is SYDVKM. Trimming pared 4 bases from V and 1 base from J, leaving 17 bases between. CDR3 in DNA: TGTGCCAGCAGTTCCGGACAAACTTGGTCGTCCTACGAGCAGTACTTC. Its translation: CASSSGQTWSSYEQYF.

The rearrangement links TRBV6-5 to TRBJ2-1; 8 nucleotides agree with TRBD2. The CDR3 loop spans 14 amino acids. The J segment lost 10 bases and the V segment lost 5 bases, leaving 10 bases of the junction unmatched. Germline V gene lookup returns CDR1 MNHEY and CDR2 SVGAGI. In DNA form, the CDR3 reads TGTGCCAGCAGTACCCGACTAGCGAGGGGGGAGCAGTTCTTC. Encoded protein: CASSTRLARGEQFF.

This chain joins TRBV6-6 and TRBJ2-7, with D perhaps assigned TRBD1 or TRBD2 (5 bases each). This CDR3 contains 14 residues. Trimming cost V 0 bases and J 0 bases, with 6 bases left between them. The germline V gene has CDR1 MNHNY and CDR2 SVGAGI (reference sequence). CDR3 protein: CASSYSGTSYEQYF. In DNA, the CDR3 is TGTGCCAGCAGTTACTCAGGGACCTCCTACGAGCAGTACTTC.

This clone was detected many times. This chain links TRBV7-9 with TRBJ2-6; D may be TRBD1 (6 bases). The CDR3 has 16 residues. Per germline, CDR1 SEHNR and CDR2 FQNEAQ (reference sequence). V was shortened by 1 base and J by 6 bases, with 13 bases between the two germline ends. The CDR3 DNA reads TGTGCCAGCAGCTTAGGGCACAGGGTCGTGGCCAACGTCCTGACTTTC. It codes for CASSLGHRVVANVLTF.

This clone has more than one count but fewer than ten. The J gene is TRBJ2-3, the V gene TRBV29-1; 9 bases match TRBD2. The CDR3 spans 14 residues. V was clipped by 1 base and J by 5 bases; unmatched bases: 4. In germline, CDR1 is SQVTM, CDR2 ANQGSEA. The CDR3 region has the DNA TGCAGCGTTGAAGTAGCGGGAGTTGGAGATACGCAGTATTTT. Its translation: CSVEVAGVGDTQYF.

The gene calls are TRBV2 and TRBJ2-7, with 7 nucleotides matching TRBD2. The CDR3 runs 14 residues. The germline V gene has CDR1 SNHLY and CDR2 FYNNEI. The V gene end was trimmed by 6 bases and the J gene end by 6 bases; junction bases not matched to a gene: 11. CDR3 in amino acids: CASRGTNARSEQYF. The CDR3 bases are TGTGCCAGCAGAGGGACTAATGCTCGGAGCGAGCAGTACTTC.

The CDR3 protein is CASSEGQGVLEYTF. The CDR3 DNA reads as TGCGCCAGCAGCGAGGGACAGGGGGTATTAGAATACACCTTC. The chain employs TRBV5-1 and TRBJ1-2, with 11 bases lining up with TRBD1. Germline CDR1 SGHRS, CDR2 YFSETQ. CDR3 length: 14 residues. V was pared by 4 bases and J by 11 bases, with 10 bases of the junction left unmatched.

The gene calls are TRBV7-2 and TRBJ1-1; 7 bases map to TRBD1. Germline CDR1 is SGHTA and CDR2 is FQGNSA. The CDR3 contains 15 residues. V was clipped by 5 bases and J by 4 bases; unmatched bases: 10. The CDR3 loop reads CASSPQTGWGTEAFF. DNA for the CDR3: TGTGCCAGCAGCCCACAGACAGGGTGGGGCACTGAAGCTTTCTTT. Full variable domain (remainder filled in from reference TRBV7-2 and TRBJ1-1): GAGVSQSPSNKVTEKGKDVELRCDPISGHTALYWYRQSLGQGLEFLIYFQGNSAPDKSGLPSDRFSAERTGGSVSTLTIQRTQQEDSAVYLCASSPQTGWGTEAFFGQGTRLTVV.

The CDR3 loop reads CASSTRQGVGYEQYF. Written as DNA, the CDR3 is TGTGCCAGCAGCACTAGACAGGGAGTAGGGTACGAGCAGTACTTC. The chain joins TRBV4-2 to TRBJ2-7, with TRBD1 matching over 7 bases. The CDR3 extends over 15 amino acids. Germline CDR1 and CDR2: LGHNA and YNFKEQ. V was clipped by 5 bases and J by 4 bases; unmatched bases: 11.

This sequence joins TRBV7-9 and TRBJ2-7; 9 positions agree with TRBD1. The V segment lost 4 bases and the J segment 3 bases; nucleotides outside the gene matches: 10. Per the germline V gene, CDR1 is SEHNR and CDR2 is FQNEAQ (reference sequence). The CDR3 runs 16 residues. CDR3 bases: TGTGCCAGCAGCTCCGCCCTGACAGGGGGAGGCTACGAGCAGTACTTC. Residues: CASSSALTGGGYEQYF.

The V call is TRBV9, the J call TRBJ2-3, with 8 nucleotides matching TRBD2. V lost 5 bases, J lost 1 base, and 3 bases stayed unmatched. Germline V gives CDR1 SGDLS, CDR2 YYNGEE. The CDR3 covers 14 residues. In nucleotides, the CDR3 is TGTGCCAGCAGTGGAGCGGGGGGCACAGATACGCAGTATTTT. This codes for CASSGAGGTDTQYF. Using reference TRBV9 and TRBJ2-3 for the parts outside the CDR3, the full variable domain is DSGVTQTPKHLITATGQRVTLRCSPRSGDLSVYWYQQSLDQGLQFLIQYYNGEERAKGNILERFSAQQFPDLHSELNLSSLELGDSALYFCASSGAGGTDTQYFGPGTRLTVL.

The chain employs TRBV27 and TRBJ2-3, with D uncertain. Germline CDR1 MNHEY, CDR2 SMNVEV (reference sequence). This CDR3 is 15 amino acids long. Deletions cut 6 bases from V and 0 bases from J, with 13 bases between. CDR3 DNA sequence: TGTGCCAGCAGGGACCTGGGCCATAGCACAGATACGCAGTATTTT. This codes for CASRDLGHSTDTQYF.